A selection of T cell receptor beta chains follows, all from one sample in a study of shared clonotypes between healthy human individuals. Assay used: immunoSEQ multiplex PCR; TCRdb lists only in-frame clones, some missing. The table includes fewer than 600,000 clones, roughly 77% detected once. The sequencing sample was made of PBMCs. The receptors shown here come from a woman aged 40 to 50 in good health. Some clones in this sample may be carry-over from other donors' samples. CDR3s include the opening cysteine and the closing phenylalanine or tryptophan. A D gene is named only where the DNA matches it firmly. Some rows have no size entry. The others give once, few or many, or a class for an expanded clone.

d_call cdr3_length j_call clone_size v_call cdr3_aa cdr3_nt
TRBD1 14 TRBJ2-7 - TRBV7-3 CASSRLGQGSEQYF TGTGCCAGCAGCCGACTCGGACAGGGGTCCGAGCAGTACTTC
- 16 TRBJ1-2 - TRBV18 CASSPQGGGENYGYTF TGTGCCAGCTCACCCCAAGGTGGCGGAGAAAACTATGGCTACACCTTC
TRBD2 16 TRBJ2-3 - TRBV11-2 CASSFSGRPRTDTQYF TGTGCCAGCAGCTTCAGCGGGAGACCTAGGACAGATACGCAGTATTTT
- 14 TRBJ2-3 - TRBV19 CASSIAPAADTQYF TGTGCCAGTAGTATAGCCCCAGCAGCAGATACGCAGTATTTT
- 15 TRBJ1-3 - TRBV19 CASSIDRSSGNTIYF TGTGCCAGTAGTATAGACAGGAGCTCTGGAAACACCATATATTTT
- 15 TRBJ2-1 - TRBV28 CASSLIAASYNEQFF TGTGCCAGCAGTCTCATAGCGGCCTCCTACAATGAGCAGTTCTTC
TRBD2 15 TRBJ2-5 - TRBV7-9 CASSLAIAGGETQYF TGTGCCAGCAGCTTAGCGATAGCGGGAGGGGAGACCCAGTACTTC
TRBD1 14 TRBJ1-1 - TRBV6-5 CASTARDRETEAFF TGTGCCAGCACGGCCCGGGACAGGGAAACTGAAGCTTTCTTT
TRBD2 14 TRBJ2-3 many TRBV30 CAWRASGHTDTQYF TGTGCCTGGAGGGCTAGCGGCCACACAGATACGCAGTATTTT
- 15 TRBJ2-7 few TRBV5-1 CASSLQWQDSYEQYF TGCGCCAGCAGCTTGCAGTGGCAGGACTCCTACGAGCAGTACTTC
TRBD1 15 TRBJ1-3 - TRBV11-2 CASSMDRVTGNTIYF TGTGCCAGCAGCATGGACAGGGTGACTGGAAACACCATATATTTT
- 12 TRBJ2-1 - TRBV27 CASSHSYNEQFF TGTGCCAGCAGCCACTCCTACAATGAGCAGTTCTTC
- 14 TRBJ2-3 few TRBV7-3 CASSLYQGSDTQYF TGTGCCAGCAGCTTATACCAGGGGTCAGATACGCAGTATTTT
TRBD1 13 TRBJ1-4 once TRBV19 CASHRGRGEKLFF TGTGCCAGCCACAGGGGACGCGGTGAAAAACTGTTTTTT
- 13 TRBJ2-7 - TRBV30 CAWRHPGPYEQYF TGTGCCTGGAGACACCCGGGACCCTACGAGCAGTACTTC
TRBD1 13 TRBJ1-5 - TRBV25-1 CASSRTGDQPQHF TGTGCCAGCAGTCGTACAGGGGATCAGCCCCAGCATTTT
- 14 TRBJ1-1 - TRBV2 CASSWTAMNTEAFF TGTGCCAGCAGCTGGACAGCTATGAACACTGAAGCTTTCTTT
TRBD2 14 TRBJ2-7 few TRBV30 CAWSPGLPFGEQYF TGTGCCTGGAGCCCGGGACTACCGTTCGGGGAGCAGTACTTC
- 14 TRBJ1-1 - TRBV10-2 CASSEGGMNTEAFF TGCGCCAGCAGCGAGGGCGGAATGAACACTGAAGCTTTCTTT
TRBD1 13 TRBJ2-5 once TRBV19 CASSRQGIETQYF TGTGCCAGTAGCAGACAGGGGATCGAGACCCAGTACTTC
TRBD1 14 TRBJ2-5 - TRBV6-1 CASSEDRGWETQYF TGTGCCAGCAGTGAAGACAGGGGGTGGGAGACCCAGTACTTC
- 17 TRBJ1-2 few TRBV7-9 CASGVPRRTEPNYGYTF TGTGCCAGCGGCGTACCCAGGAGAACCGAGCCTAACTATGGCTACACCTTC
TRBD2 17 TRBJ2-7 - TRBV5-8 CASSPTVSGLAGPEQYF TGTGCCAGCAGCCCGACTGTTTCGGGACTAGCGGGTCCAGAGCAGTACTTC
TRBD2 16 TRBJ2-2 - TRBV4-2 CASSHASGRKTGELFF TGTGCCAGCAGCCATGCTAGCGGGAGGAAGACCGGGGAGCTGTTTTTT
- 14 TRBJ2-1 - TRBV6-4 CASSGGLAGDEQFF TGTGCCAGCAGTGGGGGGCTAGCTGGGGATGAGCAGTTCTTC
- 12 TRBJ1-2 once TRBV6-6 CASGGLNYGYTF TGTGCCAGCGGTGGACTTAACTATGGCTACACCTTC
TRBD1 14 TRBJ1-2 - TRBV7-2 CASSPGGPGYGYTF TGTGCCAGCAGTCCAGGGGGCCCGGGCTATGGCTACACCTTC
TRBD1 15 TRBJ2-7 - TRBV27 CASSLSPGGAYEQYF TGTGCCAGCAGTTTATCGCCAGGGGGCGCTTACGAGCAGTACTTC
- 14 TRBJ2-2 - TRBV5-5 CASSLLLSPGELFF TGTGCCAGCAGCTTGTTATTGTCCCCCGGGGAGCTGTTTTTT
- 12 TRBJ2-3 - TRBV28 CASSRATDTQYF TGTGCCAGCAGTAGGGCGACAGATACGCAGTATTTT
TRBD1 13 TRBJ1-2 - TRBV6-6 CASSVGQNYGYTF TGTGCCAGCAGCGTGGGACAGAACTATGGCTACACCTTC
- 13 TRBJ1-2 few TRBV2 CASSPTGTGGYTF TGTGCCAGCAGTCCCACCGGGACGGGTGGCTACACCTTC
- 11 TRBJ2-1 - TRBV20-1 CSARGYNEQFF TGCAGTGCTAGGGGATACAATGAGCAGTTCTTC
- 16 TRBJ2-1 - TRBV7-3 CASSPKPLRFYNEQFF TGTGCCAGCAGCCCCAAGCCCCTACGGTTCTACAATGAGCAGTTCTTC
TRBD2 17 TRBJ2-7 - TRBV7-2 CASSFSGRGSSSYEQYF TGTGCCAGCAGCTTTTCGGGCCGCGGGAGTTCCTCCTACGAGCAGTACTTC
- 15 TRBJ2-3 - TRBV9 CASSVGWVATDTQYF TGTGCCAGCAGCGTAGGATGGGTAGCCACAGATACGCAGTATTTT
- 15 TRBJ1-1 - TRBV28 CASSLMVGTGVEAFF TGTGCCAGCAGTTTAATGGTGGGGACGGGGGTTGAAGCTTTCTTT